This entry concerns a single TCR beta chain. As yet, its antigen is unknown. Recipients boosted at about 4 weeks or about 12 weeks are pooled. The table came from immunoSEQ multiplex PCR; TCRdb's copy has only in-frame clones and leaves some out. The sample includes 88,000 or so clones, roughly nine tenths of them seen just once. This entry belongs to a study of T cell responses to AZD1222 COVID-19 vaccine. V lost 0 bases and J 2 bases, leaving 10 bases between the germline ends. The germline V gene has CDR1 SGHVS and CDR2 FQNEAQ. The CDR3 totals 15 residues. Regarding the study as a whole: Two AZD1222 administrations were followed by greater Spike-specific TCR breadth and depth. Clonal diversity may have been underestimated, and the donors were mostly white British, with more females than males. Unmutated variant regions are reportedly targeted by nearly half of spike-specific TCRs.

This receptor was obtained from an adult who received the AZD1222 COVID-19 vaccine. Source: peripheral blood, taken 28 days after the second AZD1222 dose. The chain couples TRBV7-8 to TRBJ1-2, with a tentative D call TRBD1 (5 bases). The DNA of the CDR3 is TGTGCCAGCAGCTTAGCGCCGGGGGGAAACTATGGCTACACCTTC. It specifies CASSLAPGGNYGYTF.